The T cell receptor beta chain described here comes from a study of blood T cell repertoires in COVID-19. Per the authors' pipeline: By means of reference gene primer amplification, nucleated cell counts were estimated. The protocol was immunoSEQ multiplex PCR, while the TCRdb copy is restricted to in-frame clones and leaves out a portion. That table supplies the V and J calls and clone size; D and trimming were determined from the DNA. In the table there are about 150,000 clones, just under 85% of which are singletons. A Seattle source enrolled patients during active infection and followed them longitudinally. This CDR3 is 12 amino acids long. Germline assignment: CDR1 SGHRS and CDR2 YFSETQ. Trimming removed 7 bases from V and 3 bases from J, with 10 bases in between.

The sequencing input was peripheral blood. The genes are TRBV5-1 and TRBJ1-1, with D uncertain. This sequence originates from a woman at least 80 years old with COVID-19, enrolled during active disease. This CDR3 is CASSSGYTEAFF. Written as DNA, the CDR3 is TGCGCCAGCTCGTCCGGTTACACTGAAGCTTTCTTT.